The rows below give T cell receptor beta chains drawn from one sample of a study of T-cell memory formation after mild COVID-19. Via MiXCR, TCRdb re-called the 5' RACE reads, giving one row per CDR3 protein. The sample includes fewer than 400,000 distinct CDR3 sequences, more than 15% of them seen just once. The sample comprised PBMCs or a T cell subset sorted from them (not recorded which). The source is a man aged 18 to 30 who had mild COVID-19 (a few samples of this study predate the infection). Cell type and time point are not known. Each CDR3 is given with its conserved first and last residue. Fields, in order: V gene, J gene, CDR3 protein.

v_call: TRBV6-4; j_call: TRBJ2-2; cdr3_aa: CASSEDTRYTGELFF
v_call: TRBV11-2; j_call: TRBJ2-3; cdr3_aa: CASTTGTVIRTDTQYF
v_call: TRBV6-5; j_call: TRBJ1-2; cdr3_aa: CASSYSDTAYGYTF
v_call: TRBV5-6; j_call: TRBJ2-7; cdr3_aa: CASSQEGVWEQYF
v_call: TRBV12-3/TRBV12-4; j_call: TRBJ2-3; cdr3_aa: CASSFLPGGTDTQYF
v_call: TRBV7-2; j_call: TRBJ1-5; cdr3_aa: CASSPAAGQPQHF
v_call: TRBV30; j_call: TRBJ2-5; cdr3_aa: CAWRRRQETQYF
v_call: TRBV7-3; j_call: TRBJ2-1; cdr3_aa: CASSLSTGGNEQFF
v_call: TRBV18; j_call: TRBJ1-1; cdr3_aa: CATTGGGPNTEAFF
v_call: TRBV7-2; j_call: TRBJ2-7; cdr3_aa: CASSFWTGVYEQYF
v_call: TRBV10-3; j_call: TRBJ2-2; cdr3_aa: CAIRRTGPGELFF
v_call: TRBV28; j_call: TRBJ2-5; cdr3_aa: CASSSSWSGGETQYF
v_call: TRBV12-3/TRBV12-4; j_call: TRBJ2-1; cdr3_aa: CASRYSGGAYNEQFF
v_call: TRBV30; j_call: TRBJ2-1; cdr3_aa: CAWGQWRGNEQFF
v_call: TRBV6-5; j_call: TRBJ1-1; cdr3_aa: CASSNPWDPEAFF
v_call: TRBV6-4; j_call: TRBJ2-3; cdr3_aa: CASSQRDTDTQYF
v_call: TRBV4-2; j_call: TRBJ2-1; cdr3_aa: CASSHGTGFSYNEQFF